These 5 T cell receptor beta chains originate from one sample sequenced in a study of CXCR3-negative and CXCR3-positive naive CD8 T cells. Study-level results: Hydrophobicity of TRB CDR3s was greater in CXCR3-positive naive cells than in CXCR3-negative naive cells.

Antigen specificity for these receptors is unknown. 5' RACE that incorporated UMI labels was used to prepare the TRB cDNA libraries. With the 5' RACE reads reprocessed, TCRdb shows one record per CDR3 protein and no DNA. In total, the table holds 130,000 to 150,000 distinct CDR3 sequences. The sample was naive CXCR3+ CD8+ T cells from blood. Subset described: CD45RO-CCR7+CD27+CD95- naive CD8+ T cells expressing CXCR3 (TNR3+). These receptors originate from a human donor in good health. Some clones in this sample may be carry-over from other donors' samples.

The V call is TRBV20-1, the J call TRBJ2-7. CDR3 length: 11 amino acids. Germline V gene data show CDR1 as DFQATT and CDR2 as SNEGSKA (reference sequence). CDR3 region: CSARATYEQYF.

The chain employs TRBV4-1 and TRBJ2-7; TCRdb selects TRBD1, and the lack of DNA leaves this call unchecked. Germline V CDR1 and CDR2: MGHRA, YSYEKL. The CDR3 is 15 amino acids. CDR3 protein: CASSPSGEGAGEQYF.

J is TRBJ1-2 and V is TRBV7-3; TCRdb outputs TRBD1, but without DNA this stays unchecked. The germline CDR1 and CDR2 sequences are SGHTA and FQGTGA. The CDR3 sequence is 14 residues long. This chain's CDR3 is CASSPDGGDYGYTF.

CDR3 residues: CASSFGKRGSSYNEQFF. The chain couples TRBV7-3 to TRBJ2-1; without DNA, the TCRdb call of TRBD2 cannot be checked. Germline CDR1 SGHTA, CDR2 FQGTGA. The CDR3 covers 17 residues.

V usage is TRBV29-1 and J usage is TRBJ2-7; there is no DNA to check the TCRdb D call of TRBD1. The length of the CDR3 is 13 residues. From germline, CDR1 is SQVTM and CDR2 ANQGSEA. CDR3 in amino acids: CSVVTATSYEQYF.